In its sample, the clone carrying this T cell receptor beta chain is medium-sized (0.01 to 0.1%). The time point is: before preoperative PTX-NDP chemotherapy. These data are taken from a study of esophageal squamous cell carcinoma under preoperative chemotherapy. Germline CDR1 and CDR2: SGHVS and FQNEAQ. V shed 5 bases and J shed 3 bases, with 13 bases lying between them. The CDR3 totals 14 residues. TCRdb itself ran the PCR reads through MiXCR, one entry per CDR3 protein. The table has approximately 30,000 distinct CDR3 sequences, roughly half seen once. The origin of this receptor is a human donor with esophageal squamous cell carcinoma. The donor label of this sample is uncertain. This sample was taken from a patient given preoperative chemotherapy. The V gene is TRBV7-8, the J gene TRBJ2-5; weak D call: TRBD1 (6 bases). This CDR3 is CASSQAGAEETQYF. CDR3 DNA: TGTGCCAGCAGCCAGGCAGGGGCGGAAGAGACCCAGTACTTC. Full variable domain (remainder filled in from reference TRBV7-8 and TRBJ2-5): GAGVSQSPRYKVAKRGQDVALRCDPISGHVSLFWYQQALGQGPEFLTYFQNEAQLDKSGLPSDRFFAERPEGSVSTLKIQRTQQEDSAVYLCASSQAGAEETQYFGPGTRLLVL.